Listed below are T cell receptor beta chains from one sample, sequenced in a study of cytomegalovirus exposure and HLA in healthy donors. The protocol was immunoSEQ multiplex PCR, while the TCRdb copy is restricted to in-frame clones and leaves out a portion. The sample includes some 150,000 clones, roughly 84% of them seen just once. Specimen: PBMCs. These receptor sequences come from a human donor in good health. Both conserved end residues are part of each CDR3. A D gene is named only where the DNA matches it firmly. Rows may omit the clone size; those that give it use once, few, many or a size class.

CDR3 length	V gene	D gene	J gene	clone size	CDR3 DNA	CDR3 protein
13	TRBV6-5	NA	TRBJ1-2	NA	TGTGCCAGTGCGCGGGGGGAGGACTATGGCTACACCTTC	CASARGEDYGYTF
13	TRBV4-2	TRBD1	TRBJ2-7	few	TGTGCCAGCCGCGGACAGGGGATCGACGAGCAGTACTTC	CASRGQGIDEQYF
14	TRBV9	TRBD1	TRBJ2-7	few	TGTGCCAGCAGCGCCGGGACAGGGGGCTACGAGCAGTACTTC	CASSAGTGGYEQYF
15	TRBV5-1	TRBD1	TRBJ2-3	NA	TGCGCCAGCAGCCCACAAGGGACAGCTACAGATACGCAGTATTTT	CASSPQGTATDTQYF
13	TRBV5-1	NA	TRBJ2-5	NA	TGCGCCAGCAGCTCGTTAGCGGAAGAGACCCAGTACTTC	CASSSLAEETQYF
17	TRBV5-8	TRBD1	TRBJ1-2	NA	TGTGCCAGCTACTTGGACAGGGGCCCGGCCTTTAACTATGGCTACACCTTC	CASYLDRGPAFNYGYTF
14	TRBV5-6	NA	TRBJ2-6	NA	TGTGCCAGCAGCTATACCGGGGGGGCCAACGTCCTGACTTTC	CASSYTGGANVLTF
16	TRBV27	TRBD1	TRBJ1-2	few	TGTGCCAGCAGTTCAACTTTAACAGGGGCCCTGAGTGGCTACACCTTC	CASSSTLTGALSGYTF
17	TRBV7-2	TRBD1	TRBJ1-5	NA	TGTGCCAGCAGCTTAGCTCCCGGGACAGACTTAAATCAGCCCCAGCATTTT	CASSLAPGTDLNQPQHF
16	TRBV6-6	TRBD1	TRBJ1-3	many	TGTGCCAGCAGTAAACATCAGGGGGCGAACGGAAACACCATATATTTT	CASSKHQGANGNTIYF
13	TRBV7-3	NA	TRBJ2-5	NA	TGTGCCAGCAGCCCTGGCCTCGCAGAGACCCAGTACTTC	CASSPGLAETQYF
16	TRBV27	NA	TRBJ1-4	NA	TGTGCCAGCAGTCCCGATTTCGGGGTAACTAATGAAAAACTGTTTTTT	CASSPDFGVTNEKLFF
16	TRBV28	NA	TRBJ1-2	NA	TGTGCCAGCAGTTTAGGCCGAACCAGGGTGAACGGAGGCTACACCTTC	CASSLGRTRVNGGYTF
16	TRBV9	TRBD2	TRBJ2-1	NA	TGTGCCAGCAGCGTAGCGGCGGGAGGAGTAATCAATGAGCAGTTCTTC	CASSVAAGGVINEQFF
13	TRBV7-2	NA	TRBJ1-2	once	TGTGCCAGCAGCTTCGGACAAGTGTATGGCTACACCTTC	CASSFGQVYGYTF
16	TRBV9	TRBD1	TRBJ1-3	NA	TGTGCCAGCAGCGTGCTAACAGGGGGCTCAGGAAACACCATATATTTT	CASSVLTGGSGNTIYF
14	TRBV5-1	NA	TRBJ1-1	NA	TGCGCCAGCAGCCCCGGCGGGGGAAACACTGAAGCTTTCTTT	CASSPGGGNTEAFF
17	TRBV5-1	TRBD1	TRBJ2-4	NA	TGCGCCAGCAGCCCCCCAGCACCCAGGGGGACCAAAAACATTCAGTACTTC	CASSPPAPRGTKNIQYF
12	TRBV6-5	NA	TRBJ2-7	NA	TGTGCCAGCAGGCAGGGCCACTACGAGCAGTACTTC	CASRQGHYEQYF
15	TRBV6-5	NA	TRBJ2-1	NA	TGTGCCAGCAGTTTGGACGGGGGTTCCTACAATGAGCAGTTCTTC	CASSLDGGSYNEQFF
14	TRBV5-4	TRBD1	TRBJ1-4	NA	TGTGCCAGCAGCCTACAGGGGGCGAGGGAAAAACTGTTTTTT	CASSLQGAREKLFF
13	TRBV5-6	NA	TRBJ1-6	NA	TGTGCCAGCAGCCCGTTCGGGAATTCACCCCTCCACTTT	CASSPFGNSPLHF
17	TRBV11-2	TRBD1	TRBJ1-5	once	TGTGCCAGCAGCTACCTGGACAGGGCCTATAGCAATCAGCCCCAGCATTTT	CASSYLDRAYSNQPQHF
15	TRBV13	NA	TRBJ2-1	NA	TGTGCCAGCAGCTTAGATGGCGGCTCCTACAATGAGCAGTTCTTC	CASSLDGGSYNEQFF
14	TRBV7-8	NA	TRBJ2-1	NA	TGTGCCAGCAGCTTAGGTCCAGGGAACAATGAGCAGTTCTTC	CASSLGPGNNEQFF
14	TRBV4-3	NA	TRBJ1-4	NA	TGCGCCAGCAGCCAAGGAAACAGGAATGAAAAACTGTTTTTT	CASSQGNRNEKLFF
15	TRBV7-3	TRBD2	TRBJ2-1	NA	TGTGCCAGCAGCCACGGACTAGCGGGTACAAATGAGCAGTTCTTC	CASSHGLAGTNEQFF
13	TRBV6-1	NA	TRBJ1-2	few	TGTGCCAGCAGGGCGGGACGTCGCGACGGCTACACCTTC	CASRAGRRDGYTF
17	TRBV21-1	NA	TRBJ2-7	NA	TGTGCCAGCAGCTCCCCTTCGAGGGACAGGGTATGCTACGAGCAGTACTTC	CASSSPSRDRVCYEQYF